This T cell receptor (beta chain) was found in a study of technical replicates of blood from several donors. With V trimmed by 3 bases and J by 4 bases, 3 bases remained unmatched. This CDR3 comprises 15 residues. Germline V gene data show CDR1 as SGHVS and CDR2 as FNYEAQ. Produced via immunoSEQ multiplex PCR; TCRdb's table is partial and in-frame only. The sample records 70,000 to 80,000 clones, roughly 96% being singletons. This TCR was recovered from a human donor in good health. Sequenced input: T cells isolated from PBMCs. The chain recombines TRBV7-6 with TRBJ2-1, with 10 bases identical to TRBD2. CDR3 sequence reads: CASSFLAGAYNEQFF. DNA of the CDR3: TGTGCCAGCAGCTTCCTAGCGGGGGCTTACAATGAGCAGTTCTTC.